At least ten counts were recorded for the clone carrying this T cell receptor (beta chain). The data were taken from a study of blood T cell repertoires in COVID-19. J gave up 5 bases and V 6 bases, and 8 bases lay outside the gene matches. The length of the CDR3 is 16 residues. The germline CDR1 and CDR2 sequences are SGHTA and FQGTGA. Using immunoSEQ multiplex PCR, the repertoire was profiled, and TCRdb retains in-frame clones only, with some absent. This table holds some 150,000 clones, about four fifths found once. The sequenced sample was PBMCs or T cells enriched from blood (not recorded which). The sequence came from a woman between 18 and 30 years old who had been exposed to COVID-19. The chain joins TRBV7-3 to TRBJ2-2, with TRBD1 matching 11 bases. Written as DNA, the CDR3 is TGTGCCAGCAGTAAATCCGGGACAGGGGGGACCGGGGAGCTGTTTTTT. Protein product: CASSKSGTGGTGELFF.